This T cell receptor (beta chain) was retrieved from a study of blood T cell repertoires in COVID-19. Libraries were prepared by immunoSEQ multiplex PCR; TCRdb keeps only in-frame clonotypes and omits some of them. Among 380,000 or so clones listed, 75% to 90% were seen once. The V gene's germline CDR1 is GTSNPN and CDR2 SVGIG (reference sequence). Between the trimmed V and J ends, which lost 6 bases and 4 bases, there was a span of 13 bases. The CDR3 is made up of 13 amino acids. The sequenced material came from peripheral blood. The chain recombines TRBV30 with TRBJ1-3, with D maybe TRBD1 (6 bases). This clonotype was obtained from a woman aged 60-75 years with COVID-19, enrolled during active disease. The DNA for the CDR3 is TGTGCCTGTTTGGGACAATCGGGAAACACCATATATTTT. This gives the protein CACLGQSGNTIYF.